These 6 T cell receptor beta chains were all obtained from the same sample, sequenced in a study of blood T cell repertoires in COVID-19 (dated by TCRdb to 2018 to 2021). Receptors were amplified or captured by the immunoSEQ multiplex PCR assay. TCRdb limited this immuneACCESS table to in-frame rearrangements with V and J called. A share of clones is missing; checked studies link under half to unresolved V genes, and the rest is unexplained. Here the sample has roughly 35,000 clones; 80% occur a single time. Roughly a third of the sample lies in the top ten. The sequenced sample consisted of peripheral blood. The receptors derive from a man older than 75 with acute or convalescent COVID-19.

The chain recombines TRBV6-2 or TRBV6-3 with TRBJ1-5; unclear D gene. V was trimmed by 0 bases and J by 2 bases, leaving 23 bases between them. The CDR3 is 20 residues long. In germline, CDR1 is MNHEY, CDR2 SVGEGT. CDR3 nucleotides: TGTGCCAGCAGTTACTCCCCCAGGCAGTCTGGATCTGGTGGCAATCAGCCCCAGCATTTT. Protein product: CASSYSPRQSGSGGNQPQHF.

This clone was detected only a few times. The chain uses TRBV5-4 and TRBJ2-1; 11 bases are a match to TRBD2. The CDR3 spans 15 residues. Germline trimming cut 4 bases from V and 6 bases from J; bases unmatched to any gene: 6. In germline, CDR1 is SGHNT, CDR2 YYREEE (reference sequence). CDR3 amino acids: CASSPTSGGVNEQFF. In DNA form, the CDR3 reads TGTGCCAGCAGCCCCACTAGCGGGGGAGTCAATGAGCAGTTCTTC.

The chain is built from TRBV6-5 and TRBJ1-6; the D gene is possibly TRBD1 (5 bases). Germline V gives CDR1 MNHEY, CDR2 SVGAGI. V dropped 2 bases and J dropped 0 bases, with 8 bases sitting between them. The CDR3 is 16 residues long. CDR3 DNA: TGTGCCAGCAGTTACGGGGGGAGCTCCTATAATTCACCCCTCCACTTT. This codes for CASSYGGSSYNSPLHF.

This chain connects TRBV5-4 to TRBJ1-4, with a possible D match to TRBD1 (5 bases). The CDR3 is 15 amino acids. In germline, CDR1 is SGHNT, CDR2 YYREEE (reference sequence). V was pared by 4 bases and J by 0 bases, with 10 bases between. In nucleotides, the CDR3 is TGTGCCAGCAGCCGCCGGGACTCAACTAATGAAAAACTGTTTTTT. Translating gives CASSRRDSTNEKLFF. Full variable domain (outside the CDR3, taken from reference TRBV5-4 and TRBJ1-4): ETGVTQSPTHLIKTRGQQVTLRCSSQSGHNTVSWYQQALGQGPQFIFQYYREEENGRGNFPPRFSGLQFPNYSSELNVNALELDDSALYLCASSRRDSTNEKLFFGSGTQLSVL.

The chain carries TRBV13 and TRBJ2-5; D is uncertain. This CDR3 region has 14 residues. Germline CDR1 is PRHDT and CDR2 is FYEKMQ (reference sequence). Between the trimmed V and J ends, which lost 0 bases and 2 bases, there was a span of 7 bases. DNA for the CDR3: TGTGCCAGCAGCTTAGGACTATTTCAAGAGACCCAGTACTTC. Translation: CASSLGLFQETQYF.

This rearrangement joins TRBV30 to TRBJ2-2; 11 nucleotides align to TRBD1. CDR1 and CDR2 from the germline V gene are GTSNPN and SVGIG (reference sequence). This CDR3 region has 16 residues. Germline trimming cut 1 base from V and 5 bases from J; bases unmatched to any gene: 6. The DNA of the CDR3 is TGTGCCTGGAGTGGGACAGGGGGCTTTGGGACCGGGGAGCTGTTTTTT. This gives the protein CAWSGTGGFGTGELFF.